Following are 20 T cell receptor beta chains from one sample sequenced in a study of cytomegalovirus exposure and HLA in healthy donors. The PCR was carried out with 60 Vbeta primers and 13 Jbeta primers. Profiled with immunoSEQ multiplex PCR; TCRdb holds only in-frame clones, not every one. The data show more than 90,000 clones, with roughly 71% seen just once and about 10% held by the top ten. Sequenced input: PBMCs. Receptors originate from a man aged 45-65 years in good health and CMV-seronegative.

The V gene is TRBV4-2, the J gene TRBJ1-1; 8 bases are shared with TRBD1. CDR3 length equals 16 residues. Germline V lookup: CDR1 LGHNA, CDR2 YNFKEQ. With V trimmed by 7 bases and J by 3 bases, 13 bases remained unmatched. The CDR3 sequence: CASIIRQGARDTEAFF. CDR3 in DNA: TGTGCCAGCATCATACGGCAGGGGGCGAGGGACACTGAAGCTTTCTTT.

The chain uses TRBV4-1 and TRBJ2-3; maybe TRBD2 (7 bases). The CDR3 runs 14 residues. Germline CDR1 MGHRA, CDR2 YSYEKL. The ends were cut back, 8 bases at V and 3 bases at J, with 15 bases in the middle. As DNA, the CDR3 is TGCGCCAGCGGACAGCGGGGTGAGACAGATACGCAGTATTTT. Protein product: CASGQRGETDTQYF.

The table lists this clone with a few counts. The V and J genes are TRBV4-1 and TRBJ1-1; a weak D match, TRBD1 (5 bases). The germline CDR1 and CDR2 sequences are MGHRA and YSYEKL. This CDR3 is 16 amino acids long. V dropped 1 base and J dropped 11 bases, with 23 bases sitting between them. The CDR3: CASSQVAGTLVNRAFF. For the CDR3, the DNA is TGCGCCAGCAGCCAAGTGGCGGGGACGCTTGTCAATCGGGCTTTCTTT.

This clone has a handful of counts. This chain links TRBV7-7 with TRBJ1-3; D gene unclear. The CDR3 totals 13 residues. CDR1 and CDR2 (germline): SSHAT, FNYEAQ (reference sequence). V lost 5 bases to trimming and J lost 7 bases, with 12 bases between them. The CDR3 DNA reads as TGTGCCAGCAGCCTGACCCTAGAGAACACCATATATTTT. Amino acids: CASSLTLENTIYF.

In regard to this clone: Compared with germline, one end of the junction differs, possibly owing to a read error. The V gene is TRBV18, the J gene TRBJ2-1; no clear D. This CDR3 spans 13 amino acids. CDR1 KGHSH and CDR2 LQKENI come from the germline V gene. The CDR3 DNA reads TGTGCCAGCTCCCCACCCCCGGGTAATGAGCAGTTCTTC. This codes for CASSPPPGNEQFF.

This sequence joins TRBV28 and TRBJ2-1, with 7 bases that match TRBD2. This CDR3 spans 17 amino acids. Germline lookup yields CDR1 MDHEN and CDR2 SYDVKM. After removal of 7 bases from V and 1 base from J, the junction contained 13 bases not matched to a gene. The CDR3 DNA sequence: TGTGCCAGCATGACAGAACCGAGCGGGGCGTCCTACAATGAGCAGTTCTTC. Its translation: CASMTEPSGASYNEQFF.

This clone was counted a single time. The chain recombines TRBV5-1 with TRBJ2-3; TRBD2 matches at 7 bases. This CDR3 is 14 amino acids long. The V and J ends lost 3 bases and 5 bases, in that order; junction bases with no gene match: 6. Germline-derived CDR1 and CDR2 are SGHRS and YFSETQ. The CDR3 nucleotides are TGCGCCAGCAGCTCAAGCGGGGATCAAGATACGCAGTATTTT. It specifies CASSSSGDQDTQYF.

CDR3 loop: CASSIALITDTQYF. CDR3 sequence (DNA): TGTGCCAGTAGTATAGCCTTAATCACAGATACGCAGTATTTT. This sequence joins TRBV19 and TRBJ2-3; D remains ambiguous. Trimming pared 1 base from V and 2 bases from J, leaving 7 bases between. The CDR3 loop spans 14 amino acids. From germline, CDR1 is LNHDA and CDR2 SQIVND (reference sequence).

This chain joins TRBV27 and TRBJ2-7, with 14 positions matching TRBD2. CDR1 is MNHEY, CDR2 SMNVEV, per germline (reference sequence). V shed 6 bases and J 3 bases; nucleotides not matched to a gene: 10. The CDR3 covers 17 residues. The CDR3 DNA reads as TGTGCCAGCAGCCGACGACTAGCGGGAGGGCCTTTCTACGAGCAGTACTTC. Encoded protein: CASSRRLAGGPFYEQYF.

This clone was seen once. The chain carries TRBV5-1 and TRBJ1-1; possible D gene TRBD1, 6 bases. V lost 4 bases, J lost 4 bases, and 17 bases lay in between. This CDR3 region has 15 residues. Germline V lookup: CDR1 SGHRS, CDR2 YFSETQ. CDR3 protein: CASSTGRGGGTEAFF. CDR3 bases: TGCGCCAGCAGCACCGGACGAGGGGGGGGCACTGAAGCTTTCTTT.

This sequence joins TRBV4-1 and TRBJ2-2; D is unclear. V was clipped by 1 base and J by 1 base, with 10 bases between them. The CDR3 has 16 amino acids. Germline-derived CDR1 and CDR2 are MGHRA and YSYEKL. The CDR3: CASSQGTDVNTGELFF. The CDR3 DNA follows: TGCGCCAGCAGCCAAGGTACAGACGTGAACACCGGGGAGCTGTTTTTT.

This chain links TRBV11-2 with TRBJ2-1; TRBD1 agrees at 8 bases. CDR3 length: 14 residues. V was clipped by 6 bases and J by 7 bases; unmatched bases: 8. Looked up from germline, CDR1 is SGHAT and CDR2 is FQNNGV. The CDR3 sequence is CASSLDREWNEQFF. CDR3 nucleotides: TGTGCCAGCAGTTTGGACAGGGAGTGGAATGAGCAGTTCTTC.

The chain combines TRBV30 with TRBJ2-5, with D maybe TRBD1 (5 bases). Looked up from germline, CDR1 is GTSNPN and CDR2 is SVGIG (reference sequence). This CDR3 is built from 12 residues. Trimming shortened V by 5 bases and J by 11 bases, and 18 bases separated the two germline ends. The CDR3 DNA follows: TGTGCCTGGTCGAGAGGCAGGGCGACGCAGTACTTC. It codes for CAWSRGRATQYF. The complete variable domain, with remaining parts taken from reference TRBV30 and TRBJ2-5, reads SQTIHQWPATLVQPVGSPLSLECTVEGTSNPNLYWYRQAAGRGLQLLFYSVGIGQISSEVPQNLSASRPQDRQFILSSKKLLLSDSGFYLCAWSRGRATQYFGPGTRLLVL.

Of note for this clone: Different DNA sequences within this sample yield the same CDR3. This chain joins TRBV28 and TRBJ1-4; D gene unclear. V dropped 8 bases and J dropped 7 bases, with 11 bases sitting between them. The length of the CDR3 is 12 residues. Germline V gene sequence: CDR1 MDHEN, CDR2 SYDVKM. In nucleotides, the CDR3 is TGTGCCAGCTCCCTACGGGGTGAAAAACTGTTTTTT. As protein: CASSLRGEKLFF. Looking up the rest from reference TRBV28 and TRBJ1-4 gives the full variable domain: DVKVTQSSRYLVKRTGEKVFLECVQDMDHENMFWYRQDPGLGLRLIYFSYDVKMKEKGDIPEGYSVSREKKERFSLILESASTNQTSMYLCASSLRGEKLFFGSGTQLSVL.

V usage is TRBV27 and J usage is TRBJ2-3, with 7 bases lining up with TRBD1. From germline, CDR1 is MNHEY and CDR2 SMNVEV (reference sequence). Losses at the gene ends were 6 bases for V and 0 bases for J; bases not matched to a gene: 3. This CDR3 region has 14 residues. The CDR3 nucleotides read TGTGCCAGCAGGGGACAGTTTAGCACAGATACGCAGTATTTT. Translation: CASRGQFSTDTQYF.

This chain connects TRBV7-2 to TRBJ1-1; D is undetermined. The V gene lost 5 bases and the J gene lost 1 base, with 11 bases spanning the gap. This CDR3 is 14 amino acids long. Germline V gene lookup returns CDR1 SGHTA and CDR2 FQGNSA. As DNA, the CDR3 is TGTGCCAGCAGCCCCGGTGGGAGGAACACTGAAGCTTTCTTT. Translating gives CASSPGGRNTEAFF.

V is TRBV28 and J is TRBJ2-7; TRBD2 aligns across 10 bases. Germline V CDR1 and CDR2: MDHEN, SYDVKM. This CDR3 has 16 amino acids. The ends lost 7 bases at V and 2 bases at J; junction bases unmatched: 11. This chain's CDR3 is CASKVAGGEPAYEQYF. Here the CDR3 DNA reads TGTGCCAGCAAGGTAGCGGGGGGCGAACCCGCCTACGAGCAGTACTTC. Looking up the rest from reference TRBV28 and TRBJ2-7 gives the full variable domain: DVKVTQSSRYLVKRTGEKVFLECVQDMDHENMFWYRQDPGLGLRLIYFSYDVKMKEKGDIPEGYSVSREKKERFSLILESASTNQTSMYLCASKVAGGEPAYEQYFGPGTRLTVT.

As to this clone: At one of its ends the junction is not consistent with the germline gene, which may arise from a read error. The chain carries TRBV7-2 and TRBJ2-7; a weak D match, TRBD1 (5 bases). The CDR3 loop spans 16 amino acids. Germline assignment: CDR1 SGHTA and CDR2 FQGNSA. CDR3 in DNA: TGTGCCAGCAGCTTAGTAGGGCAGGGAATCTCCCACGAGCAGTACTTC. Protein product: CASSLVGQGISHEQYF.

This chain connects TRBV29-1 to TRBJ2-3; D is unclear. The V end was cut by 8 bases, the J end by 0 bases, with 18 bases between. Germline V gene lookup returns CDR1 SQVTM and CDR2 ANQGSEA. The CDR3 is 15 residues long. The CDR3 coding sequence is TGCAGCACTATCCCAGACTTCTCTAGCACAGATACGCAGTATTTT. It codes for CSTIPDFSSTDTQYF.

J is TRBJ1-2 and V is TRBV5-1, with unresolved D. CDR1 is SGHRS, CDR2 YFSETQ, per germline. This CDR3 contains 15 residues. Trimming left V 1 base short and J 1 base short, with 11 bases between. CDR3: CASSLRPQINYGYTF. CDR3 coding DNA: TGCGCCAGCAGCTTGCGCCCACAGATTAACTATGGCTACACCTTC.